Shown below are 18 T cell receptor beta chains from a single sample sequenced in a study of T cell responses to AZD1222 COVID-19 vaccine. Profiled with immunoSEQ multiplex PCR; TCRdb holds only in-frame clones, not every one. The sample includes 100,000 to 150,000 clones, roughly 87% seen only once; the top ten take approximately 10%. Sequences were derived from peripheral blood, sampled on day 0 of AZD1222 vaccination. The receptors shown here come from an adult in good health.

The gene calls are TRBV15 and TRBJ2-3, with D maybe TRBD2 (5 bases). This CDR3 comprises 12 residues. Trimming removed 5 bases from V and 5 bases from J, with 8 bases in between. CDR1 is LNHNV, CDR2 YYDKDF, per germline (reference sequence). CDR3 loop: CATSFAGDTQYF. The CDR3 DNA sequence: TGTGCCACCAGCTTCGCGGGAGATACGCAGTATTTT.

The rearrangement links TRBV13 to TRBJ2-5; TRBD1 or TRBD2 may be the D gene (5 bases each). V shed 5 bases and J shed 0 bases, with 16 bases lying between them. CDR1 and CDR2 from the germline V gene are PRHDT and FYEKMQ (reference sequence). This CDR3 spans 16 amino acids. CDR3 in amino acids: CASSVATTGNQETQYF. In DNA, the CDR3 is TGTGCCAGCAGCGTAGCGACTACAGGAAACCAAGAGACCCAGTACTTC.

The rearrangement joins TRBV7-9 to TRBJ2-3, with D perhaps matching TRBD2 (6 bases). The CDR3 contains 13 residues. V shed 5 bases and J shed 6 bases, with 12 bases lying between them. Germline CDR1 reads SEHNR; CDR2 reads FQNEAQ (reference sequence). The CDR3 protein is CASSARAGDTQYF. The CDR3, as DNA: TGTGCCAGCAGCGCTCGGGCGGGGGATACGCAGTATTTT.

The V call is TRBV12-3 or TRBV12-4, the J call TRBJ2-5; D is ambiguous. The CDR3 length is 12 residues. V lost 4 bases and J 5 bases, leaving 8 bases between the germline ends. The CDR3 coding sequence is TGTGCCAGCAGTTCCATGGAGGAGACCCAGTACTTC. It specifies CASSSMEETQYF.

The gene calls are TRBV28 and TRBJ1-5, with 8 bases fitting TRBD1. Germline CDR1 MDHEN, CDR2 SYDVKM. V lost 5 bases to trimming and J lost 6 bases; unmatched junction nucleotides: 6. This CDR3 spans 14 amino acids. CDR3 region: CASSLGQGGQPQHF. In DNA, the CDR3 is TGTGCCAGCAGTCTCGGACAGGGAGGTCAGCCCCAGCATTTT.

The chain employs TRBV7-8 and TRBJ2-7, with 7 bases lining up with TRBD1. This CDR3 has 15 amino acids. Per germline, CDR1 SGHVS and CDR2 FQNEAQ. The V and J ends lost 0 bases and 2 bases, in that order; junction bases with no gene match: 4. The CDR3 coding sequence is TGTGCCAGCAGCTTAGCGTACCAGGGGGCCTACGAGCAGTACTTC. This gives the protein CASSLAYQGAYEQYF.

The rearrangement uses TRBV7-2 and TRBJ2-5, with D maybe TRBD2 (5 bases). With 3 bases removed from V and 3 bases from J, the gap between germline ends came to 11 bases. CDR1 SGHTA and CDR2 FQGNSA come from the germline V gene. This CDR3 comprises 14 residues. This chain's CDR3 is CASSFEGTKETQYF. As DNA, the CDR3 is TGTGCCAGCAGCTTTGAGGGAACCAAAGAGACCCAGTACTTC.

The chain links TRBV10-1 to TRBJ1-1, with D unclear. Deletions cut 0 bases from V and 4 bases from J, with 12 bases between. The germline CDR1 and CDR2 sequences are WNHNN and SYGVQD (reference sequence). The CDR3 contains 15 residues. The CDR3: CASSESREGITEAFF. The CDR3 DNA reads TGCGCCAGCAGTGAGTCGAGGGAAGGGATCACTGAAGCTTTCTTT.

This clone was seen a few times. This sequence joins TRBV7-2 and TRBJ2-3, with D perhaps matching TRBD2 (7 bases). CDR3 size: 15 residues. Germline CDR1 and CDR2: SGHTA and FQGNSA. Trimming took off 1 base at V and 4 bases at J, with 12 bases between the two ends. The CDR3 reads CASSLVWGGADTQYF. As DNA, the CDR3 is TGTGCCAGCAGCTTAGTCTGGGGGGGCGCAGATACGCAGTATTTT.

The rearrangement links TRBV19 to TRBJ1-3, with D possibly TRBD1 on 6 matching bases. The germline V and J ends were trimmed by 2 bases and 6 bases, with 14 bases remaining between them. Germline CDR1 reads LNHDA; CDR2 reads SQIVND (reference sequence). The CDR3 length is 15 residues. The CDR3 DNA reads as TGTGCCAGTAGTATACGAGGGGGGCAAATAAACACCATATATTTT. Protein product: CASSIRGGQINTIYF.

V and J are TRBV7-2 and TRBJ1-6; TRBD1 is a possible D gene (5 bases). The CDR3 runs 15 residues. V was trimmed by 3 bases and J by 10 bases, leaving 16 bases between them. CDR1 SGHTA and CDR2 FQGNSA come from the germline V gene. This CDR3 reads CASSFRPGAGSPLHF. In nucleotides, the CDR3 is TGTGCCAGCAGCTTCAGGCCCGGGGCCGGCTCACCCCTCCACTTT.

CDR3 bases: TGTGCCAGCAGCCAAGTGGGTGGACAGGCTCTTTCACCCCTCCACTTT. Encoded protein: CASSQVGGQALSPLHF. The rearrangement uses TRBV4-2 and TRBJ1-6; 7 positions match TRBD1. This CDR3 is built from 16 residues. V was pared by 1 base and J by 9 bases, with 9 bases of the junction left unmatched. The V gene's germline CDR1 is LGHNA and CDR2 YNFKEQ.

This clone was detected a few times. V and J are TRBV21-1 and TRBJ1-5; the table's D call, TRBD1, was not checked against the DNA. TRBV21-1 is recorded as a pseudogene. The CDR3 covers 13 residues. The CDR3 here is CATGGQRNQPQHF. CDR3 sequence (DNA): TGTGCCACCGGGGGACAGCGGAATCAGCCCCAGCATTTT.

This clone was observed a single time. CDR3 DNA: TGTGCCATCAGTGAGTCTCCAGTTACTGACGGGGAGCTGTTTTTT. Amino acids: CAISESPVTDGELFF. This chain uses TRBV10-3 with TRBJ2-2; D gene unclear. The V gene's germline CDR1 is ENHRY and CDR2 SYGVKD. The V end lost 0 bases, the J end lost 7 bases, and 12 bases lay between the germline ends. The CDR3 contains 15 residues.

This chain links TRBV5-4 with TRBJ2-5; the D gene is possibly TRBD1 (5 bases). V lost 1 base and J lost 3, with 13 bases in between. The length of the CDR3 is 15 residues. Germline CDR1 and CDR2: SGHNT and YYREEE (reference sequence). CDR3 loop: CASSLSGRVEETQYF. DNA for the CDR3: TGTGCCAGCAGCTTGTCAGGGCGTGTTGAAGAGACCCAGTACTTC.

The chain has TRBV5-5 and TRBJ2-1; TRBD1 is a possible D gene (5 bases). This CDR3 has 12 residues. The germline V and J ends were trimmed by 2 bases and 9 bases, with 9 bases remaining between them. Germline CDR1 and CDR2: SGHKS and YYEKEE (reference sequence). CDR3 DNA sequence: TGTGCCAGCAGCTTCAGGGATGGTGAGCAGTTCTTC. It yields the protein CASSFRDGEQFF.

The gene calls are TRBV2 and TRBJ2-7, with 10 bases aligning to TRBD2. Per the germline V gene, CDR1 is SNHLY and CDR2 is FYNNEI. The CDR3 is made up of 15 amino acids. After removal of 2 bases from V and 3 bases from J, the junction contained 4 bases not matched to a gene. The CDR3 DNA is TGTGCCAGCAGTGAACCACTAGCGGGGCACTACGAGCAGTACTTC. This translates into CASSEPLAGHYEQYF.

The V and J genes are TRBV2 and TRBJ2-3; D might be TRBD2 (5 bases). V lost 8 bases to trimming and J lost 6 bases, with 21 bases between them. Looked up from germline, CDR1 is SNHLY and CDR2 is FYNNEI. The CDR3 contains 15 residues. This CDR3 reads CASGEGAFLTDTQYF. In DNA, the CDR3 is TGTGCCAGCGGAGAGGGAGCCTTTTTGACGGATACGCAGTATTTT.